These T cell receptor beta chains were read from a single sample in a study of radiotherapy plus CTLA-4 blockade in lung cancer. Sequenced by immunoSEQ multiplex PCR; TCRdb stores in-frame clones only, minus some. The profile shows 62,000 or so clones, 79% of them singletons. Here the sequenced sample was peripheral blood, taken from a patient treated with radiotherapy plus ipilimumab. These receptors came from a human donor with non-small cell lung cancer who had a complete response to radiotherapy plus ipilimumab. CDR3s include the opening cysteine and the closing phenylalanine or tryptophan. A D gene is named only where the DNA matches it firmly. Clone size is not always given. Where it is, it says once, few, many or a class for expanded clones.

j_call clone_size d_call v_call cdr3_aa cdr3_nt
TRBJ2-1 . . TRBV9 CASSSPPTGSEQFF TGTGCCAGCAGTTCCCCTCCGACAGGAAGCGAGCAGTTCTTC
TRBJ1-2 . . TRBV4-3 CASSQGRGDAYGYTF TGCGCCAGCAGCCAAGGGAGAGGGGACGCCTATGGCTACACCTTC
TRBJ2-1 . TRBD1 TRBV5-1 CASSTGQYNEQLF TGCGCCAGCAGCACGGGACAGTACAATGAGCAGCTCTTC
TRBJ1-2 few . TRBV7-2 CASSSLGGGYGYTF TGTGCCAGCAGCTCACTCGGGGGAGGCTATGGCTACACCTTC
TRBJ2-1 . . TRBV7-9 CASGIRGGHSYNEQFF TGTGCCAGCGGAATCCGGGGCGGGCACTCCTACAATGAGCAGTTCTTC
TRBJ1-5 few . TRBV6-5 CASRFTTGQDQPQHF TGTGCCAGCAGATTCACGACAGGTCAAGATCAGCCCCAGCATTTT
TRBJ1-3 few TRBD1 TRBV5-1 CASARQGAENTIYF TGCGCCAGTGCGAGGCAGGGGGCTGAAAACACCATATATTTT
TRBJ2-5 few . TRBV27 CASSSYRVETQYF TGTGCCAGCAGTTCCTACAGGGTGGAGACCCAGTACTTC
TRBJ2-3 . TRBD2 TRBV9 CASSALTSGRAEGTDTQYF TGTGCCAGCAGCGCCCTGACTAGCGGGAGGGCCGAGGGCACAGATACGCAGTATTTT
TRBJ1-1 . TRBD1 TRBV14 CASSLVGTATEAFF TGTGCCAGCAGCCTGGTTGGGACAGCGACTGAAGCTTTCTTT
TRBJ1-1 . . TRBV30 CAWSTGRTEAFF TGTGCCTGGAGCACAGGGCGGACTGAAGCTTTCTTT
TRBJ1-1 . . TRBV6-5 CASSYFDRTTEAFF TGTGCCAGCAGTTATTTCGACAGGACCACTGAAGCTTTCTTT
TRBJ2-5 . . TRBV4-3 CASSQAPGETQYF TGCGCCAGCAGCCAAGCCCCGGGGGAGACCCAGTACTTC
TRBJ2-7 . TRBD1 TRBV13 CASSPTETGYGEQYF TGTGCCAGCAGCCCGACCGAGACAGGGTACGGCGAGCAGTACTTC
TRBJ1-5 . . TRBV5-1 CASSLTGQRNQPQHF TGCGCCAGCAGCTTGACAGGGCAGCGTAATCAGCCCCAGCATTTT
TRBJ2-1 . . TRBV28 CASTAGRGNEQFF TGTGCCAGCACCGCCGGGAGAGGGAATGAGCAGTTCTTC
TRBJ1-3 . . TRBV7-2 CASSLVQETGNTIYF TGTGCCAGCAGCTTAGTACAGGAAACTGGAAACACCATATATTTT
TRBJ1-4 few . TRBV11-3 CASTNSPSNEKLFF TGTGCCAGCACCAACAGTCCGAGCAATGAAAAACTGTTTTTT
TRBJ1-1 . TRBD1 TRBV7-8 CASRAGTENTEAFF TGTGCCAGTCGGGCCGGGACAGAGAACACTGAAGCTTTCTTT
TRBJ1-6 once . TRBV4-1 CASSQDYNSPLHF TGCGCCAGCAGCCAAGATTATAATTCACCCCTCCACTTT
TRBJ2-1 . . TRBV5-6 CASSLGSGSSYNEQFF TGTGCCAGCAGCTTGGGGTCCGGGAGCTCCTACAATGAGCAGTTCTTC
TRBJ1-1 few . TRBV7-8 CASSLRRLNTEAFF TGTGCCAGCAGCTTGAGACGGCTGAACACTGAAGCTTTCTTT
TRBJ2-1 . . TRBV7-2 CASSLQGIEQFF TGTGCCAGCAGCTTACAGGGGATTGAGCAGTTCTTC
TRBJ2-1 . . TRBV6-6 CASSSRAGTNEQFF TGTGCCAGCAGCTCCAGGGCAGGGACCAATGAGCAGTTCTTC
TRBJ2-1 few . TRBV21-1 CASSPNRDGSPDEQFF TGTGCCAGCAGCCCCAACAGGGACGGATCGCCCGATGAGCAGTTCTTC
TRBJ2-5 . TRBD1 TRBV28 CASSLSGQQETQYF TGTGCCAGCAGTTTGTCGGGACAGCAAGAGACCCAGTACTTC
TRBJ2-1 few . TRBV11-3 CASSWLENEQFF TGTGCCAGCAGCTGGCTAGAGAATGAGCAGTTCTTC
TRBJ2-1 . . TRBV2 CASRPLNEQFF TGTGCCAGCCGCCCCCTTAATGAGCAGTTCTTC
TRBJ1-6 . TRBD1 TRBV27 CASWTGYNSPLHF TGTGCCAGCTGGACAGGCTATAATTCACCCCTCCACTTT
TRBJ1-1 . TRBD1 TRBV7-2 CASSPRMTGDGTEAFF TGTGCCAGCAGCCCCAGAATGACAGGGGACGGCACTGAAGCTTTCTTT
TRBJ1-4 . . TRBV12-5 CASGLVRFGDNEKLFF TGTGCTAGTGGTTTGGTACGGTTCGGTGATAATGAAAAACTGTTTTTT
TRBJ1-2 . . TRBV5-6 CASSGREGFNYGYTF TGTGCCAGCAGCGGAAGGGAAGGATTTAACTATGGCTACACCTTC
TRBJ1-5 . . TRBV19 CASSIPGDSNQPQHF TGTGCCAGTAGTATACCCGGAGATAGCAATCAGCCCCAGCATTTT